Following are 20 T cell receptor beta chains from one sample sequenced in a study of long-term antiretroviral therapy in people with HIV. Version v3.0 of the immunoSEQ assay was performed at survey level. The method was immunoSEQ multiplex PCR; TCRdb's version includes in-frame clones alone and lacks a portion of them. The sample lists approximately 35,000 clones, roughly 94% occurring once. The starting material was unsorted PBMCs, obtained 5 to 5.5 years after starting antiretroviral therapy. The receptors were sampled from a woman between 50 and 59 years old with HIV.

J is TRBJ2-5 and V is TRBV7-2; no clear D. The V gene's germline CDR1 is SGHTA and CDR2 FQGNSA. The CDR3 loop spans 13 amino acids. The V and J ends lost 1 base and 1 base respectively, with 4 bases between them. CDR3 amino acids: CASSLDSQETQYF. Here the CDR3 DNA reads TGTGCCAGCAGCTTAGACAGCCAAGAGACCCAGTACTTC.

This clone was detected a few times. CDR3 in DNA: TGTGCCAGCGATGGCGGAAATGAGCAGTTCTTC. It translates to CASDGGNEQFF. V is TRBV7-8 and J is TRBJ2-1; D is uncertain. The V end was cut by 8 bases, the J end by 7 bases, with 9 bases between. Germline CDR1 reads SGHVS; CDR2 reads FQNEAQ. There are 11 residues in the CDR3.

V and J are TRBV15 and TRBJ1-2; the D is unclear. CDR3 size: 15 residues. V shed 0 bases and J shed 6 bases, with 14 bases lying between them. Germline-derived CDR1 and CDR2 are LNHNV and YYDKDF (reference sequence). In nucleotides, the CDR3 is TGTGCCACCAGCAGAGATGCCGGGGTGGGGAATGGCTACACCTTC. Its protein is CATSRDAGVGNGYTF. Filled out from reference TRBV15 and TRBJ1-2, the complete variable domain reads DAMVIQNPRYQVTQFGKPVTLSCSQTLNHNVMYWYQQKSSQAPKLLFHYYDKDFNNEADTPDNFQSRRPNTSFCFLDIRSPGLGDTAMYLCATSRDAGVGNGYTFGSGTRLTVV.

This clone was observed a handful of times. This chain joins TRBV30 and TRBJ1-5; 9 bases match TRBD1. V lost 7 bases, J lost 9 bases, and 10 bases stayed unmatched. The CDR3 is made up of 13 amino acids. Germline V lookup: CDR1 GTSNPN, CDR2 SVGIG (reference sequence). CDR3 sequence (DNA): TGTGCCTCACGGGACAGGGCGAACGGGCCCCAGCATTTT. As protein: CASRDRANGPQHF.

The V and J genes are TRBV6-1 and TRBJ1-1; perhaps TRBD1 as D (5 bases). The CDR3 sequence is 14 residues long. Germline CDR1 reads MNHNS; CDR2 reads SASEGT. Trimming stripped 2 bases from V and 5 bases from J, with 12 bases between. This chain's CDR3 is CASSEIRGGTEAFF. The CDR3 DNA reads as TGTGCCAGCAGTGAAATAAGGGGAGGGACTGAAGCTTTCTTT.

DNA for the CDR3: TGTGCCAGCAGCTTGGGGGGGTTCCCCTATGGCTACACCTTC. It translates to CASSLGGFPYGYTF. V is TRBV6-5 and J is TRBJ1-2; a possible D gene is TRBD1 (5 bases). Germline CDR1 is MNHEY and CDR2 is SVGAGI. Trimming cost V 6 bases and J 4 bases, with 15 bases left between them. This CDR3 has 14 residues.

The chain couples TRBV6-1 to TRBJ1-2; D remains unclear. Germline V gives CDR1 MNHNS, CDR2 SASEGT. V was pared by 4 bases and J by 0 bases, with 6 bases between. This CDR3 has 13 residues. The CDR3 DNA follows: TGTGCCAGCAGTGTTGGGGCTAACTATGGCTACACCTTC. Amino acids: CASSVGANYGYTF.

The gene calls are TRBV9 and TRBJ2-2; 9 bases map to TRBD1. Trimming cost V 4 bases and J 6 bases; bases outside gene matches: 13. This CDR3 has 17 amino acids. The germline V gene has CDR1 SGDLS and CDR2 YYNGEE. The CDR3 loop is CASSRWDRDGVSGELFF. CDR3 sequence (DNA): TGTGCCAGCAGCAGATGGGACAGGGACGGTGTTTCCGGGGAGCTGTTTTTT.

This clone was seen a single time. This sequence joins TRBV5-1 and TRBJ2-1, with TRBD2 matching over 12 bases. The J segment lost 6 bases and the V segment lost 4 bases, leaving 8 bases of the junction unmatched. The length of the CDR3 is 16 residues. CDR1 and CDR2 from the germline V gene are SGHRS and YFSETQ. The CDR3 spells CASSVASGGAPNEQFF. The CDR3 coding sequence is TGCGCCAGCAGCGTTGCTAGCGGGGGGGCCCCCAATGAGCAGTTCTTC.

The J gene is TRBJ1-4, the V gene TRBV5-1, with D hard to call. The CDR3 sequence is 13 residues long. Trimming stripped 5 bases from V and 5 bases from J, with 10 bases between. The germline V gene encodes CDR1 SGHRS and CDR2 YFSETQ. The CDR3: CASRRTGNEKLFF. The CDR3 DNA reads TGCGCCAGCAGACGAACCGGGAATGAAAAACTGTTTTTT.

This chain joins TRBV7-3 and TRBJ2-7; 9 nucleotides line up with TRBD2. In germline, CDR1 is SGHTA, CDR2 FQGTGA. The CDR3 is 15 residues long. The J segment lost 4 bases and the V segment lost 1 base, leaving 5 bases of the junction unmatched. The DNA for the CDR3 is TGTGCCAGCAGCTTAAGCATAGCGGGGGTATACGAGCAGTACTTC. It yields the protein CASSLSIAGVYEQYF.

CDR3 sequence: CASSYSIVTANTEAFF. DNA for the CDR3: TGTGCCAGCAGTTACTCGATTGTCACAGCGAACACTGAAGCTTTCTTT. The V and J genes are TRBV6-5 and TRBJ1-1, with D hard to call. This CDR3 has 16 amino acids. Germline CDR1 MNHEY, CDR2 SVGAGI. The V gene lost 0 bases and the J gene lost 1 base, with 12 bases spanning the gap.

Here the CDR3 reads CASRSGTADQPQHF. The CDR3 DNA is TGTGCCAGCAGATCCGGGACAGCTGATCAGCCCCAGCATTTT. The rearrangement links TRBV27 to TRBJ1-5; 7 nucleotides match TRBD1. V lost 6 bases, J lost 5 bases, and 7 bases stayed unmatched. Germline V gives CDR1 MNHEY, CDR2 SMNVEV (reference sequence). The CDR3 sequence is 14 residues long.

The chain has TRBV7-2 and TRBJ2-5, with 12 bases identical to TRBD2. Per the germline V gene, CDR1 is SGHTA and CDR2 is FQGNSA. V shed 2 bases and J 3 bases; nucleotides not matched to a gene: 4. The CDR3 has 16 residues. The CDR3 reads CASSLTGLAGKETQYF. The CDR3 DNA is TGTGCCAGCAGCTTAACCGGACTAGCGGGGAAAGAGACCCAGTACTTC.

The genes are TRBV9 and TRBJ2-4, with TRBD2 as a possible D gene (5 bases). There are 14 residues in the CDR3. Trimming stripped 3 bases from V and 8 bases from J, with 15 bases between. Germline lookup yields CDR1 SGDLS and CDR2 YYNGEE. The CDR3 DNA follows: TGTGCCAGCAGCGCGAACCCGGGGTCCTACATTCAGTACTTC. Translation: CASSANPGSYIQYF.

The rearrangement joins TRBV7-2 to TRBJ2-3, with D unresolved. V dropped 0 bases and J dropped 5 bases, with 3 bases sitting between them. There are 12 residues in the CDR3. Looked up from germline, CDR1 is SGHTA and CDR2 is FQGNSA. The CDR3 DNA reads as TGTGCCAGCAGCTTAGCGCGAGATACGCAGTATTTT. This sequence encodes CASSLARDTQYF.

J is TRBJ2-5 and V is TRBV7-2; no reliable D call. With 5 bases removed from V and 4 bases from J, the gap between germline ends came to 14 bases. The CDR3 is 14 residues long. CDR1 is SGHTA and CDR2 is FQGNSA in the germline V gene. CDR3 amino acids: CASSTRVQRETQYF. In DNA form, the CDR3 reads TGTGCCAGCAGCACCCGGGTCCAACGAGAGACCCAGTACTTC.

The rearrangement joins TRBV15 to TRBJ2-1; 12 bases fit TRBD2. With V trimmed by 7 bases and J by 6 bases, 4 bases remained unmatched. In germline, CDR1 is LNHNV, CDR2 YYDKDF (reference sequence). CDR3 length: 14 amino acids. This CDR3 is CATNLAGGPNEQFF. The CDR3, as DNA: TGTGCCACCAATCTAGCGGGGGGGCCCAATGAGCAGTTCTTC.

This chain joins TRBV27 and TRBJ1-2; tentatively, D is TRBD1 (5 bases). Between the trimmed V and J ends, which lost 8 bases and 5 bases, there was a span of 21 bases. The CDR3 runs 15 residues. Germline values: CDR1 MNHEY, CDR2 SMNVEV (reference sequence). The CDR3 is CASGRAPNRPYGYTF. CDR3 sequence (DNA): TGTGCCAGCGGCCGAGCCCCGAACAGGCCTTATGGCTACACCTTC.

The chain employs TRBV6-6 and TRBJ2-7; TRBD1 or TRBD2 may be the D gene (5 bases each). Germline V CDR1 and CDR2: MNHNY, SVGAGI (reference sequence). The CDR3 spans 15 residues. The ends were cut back, 1 base at V and 3 bases at J, with 13 bases in the middle. The CDR3 spells CASSYFGDGGYEQYF. The CDR3 DNA sequence: TGTGCCAGCAGTTACTTCGGGGACGGAGGCTACGAGCAGTACTTC.